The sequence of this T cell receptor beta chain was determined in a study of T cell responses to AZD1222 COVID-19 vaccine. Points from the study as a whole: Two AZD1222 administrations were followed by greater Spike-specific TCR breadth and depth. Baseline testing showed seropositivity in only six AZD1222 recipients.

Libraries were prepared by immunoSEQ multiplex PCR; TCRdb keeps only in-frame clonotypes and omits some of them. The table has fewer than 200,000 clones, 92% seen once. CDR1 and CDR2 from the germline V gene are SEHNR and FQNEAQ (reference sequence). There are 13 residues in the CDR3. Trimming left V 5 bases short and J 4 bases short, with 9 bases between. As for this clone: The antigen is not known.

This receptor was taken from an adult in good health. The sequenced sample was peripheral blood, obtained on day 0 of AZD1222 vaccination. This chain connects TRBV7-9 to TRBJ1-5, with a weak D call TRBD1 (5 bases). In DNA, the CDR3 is TGTGCCAGCAGCACAGGTGGGAATCAGCCCCAGCATTTT. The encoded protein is CASSTGGNQPQHF. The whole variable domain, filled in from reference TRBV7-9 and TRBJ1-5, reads DTGVSQNPRHKITKRGQNVTFRCDPISEHNRLYWYRQTLGQGPEFLTYFQNEAQLEKSRLLSDRFSAERPKGSFSTLEIQRTEQGDSAMYLCASSTGGNQPQHFGDGTRLSIL.